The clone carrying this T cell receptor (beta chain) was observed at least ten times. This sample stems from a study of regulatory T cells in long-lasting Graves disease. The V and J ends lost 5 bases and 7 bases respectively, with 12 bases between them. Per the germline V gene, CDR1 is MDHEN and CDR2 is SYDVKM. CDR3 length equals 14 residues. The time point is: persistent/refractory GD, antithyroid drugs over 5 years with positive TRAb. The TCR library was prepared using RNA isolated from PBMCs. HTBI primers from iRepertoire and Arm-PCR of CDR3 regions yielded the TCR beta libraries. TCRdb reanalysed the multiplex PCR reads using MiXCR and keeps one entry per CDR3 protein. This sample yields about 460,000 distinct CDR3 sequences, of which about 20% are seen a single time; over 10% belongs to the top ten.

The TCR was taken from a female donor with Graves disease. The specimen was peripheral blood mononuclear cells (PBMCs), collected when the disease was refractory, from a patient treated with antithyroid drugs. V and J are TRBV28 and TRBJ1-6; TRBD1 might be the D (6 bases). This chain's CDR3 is CASSIPDRNSPLHF. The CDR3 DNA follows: TGTGCCAGCAGTATCCCGGACAGAAATTCACCCCTCCACTTT.